This T cell receptor (beta chain) was obtained from a study of T cell clonality in common variable immunodeficiency. This clone was seen many times. Its specificity is not known. The observed sequence ends 3 residues before the CDR3 terminus, with the missing tail filled in from the germline J gene. The germline V gene has CDR1 SGHRS and CDR2 YFSETQ. The CDR3 has 15 residues. Unmatched junction bases numbered 8, after V lost 2 bases and J lost 4 bases. Caucasian heritage predominated among both patients and controls. Some clones are missing from TCRdb's copy, which holds only in-frame ones; the method was immunoSEQ multiplex PCR. The sample is made up of tens of thousands of clones, none counted only once. Study-wide points: Authors noted CVID clonality's cause needs subpopulation repertoire sequencing. Compared with healthy controls, CVID subjects showed increased TCRbeta clonality, mostly in about a third.

The clonotype was recovered from a person between 18 and 75 years old in good health. This sequence joins TRBV5-1 and TRBJ1-1; 7 bases agree with TRBD1. Sequencing was carried out using peripheral blood mononuclear cells. CDR3 DNA, as far as it was read: TGCGCCAGCAGCTTAACCCTAGGGGGCGGCACTGAA. It codes for CASSLTLGGGTE. The CDR3 in its entirety is CASSLTLGGGTEAFF.